The 32 T cell receptor beta chains below were found in one sample sequenced in a study of blood T cells in healthy people across ages. A second PCR, run for roughly 6 to 11 cycles, used a sample-barcoded 5' primer plus a J-beta primer mix. MiXCR, applied by TCRdb to the 5' RACE reads, yields one record per CDR3 protein. The sample includes approximately 810,000 distinct CDR3 sequences, 35% to 40% of them seen just once. What was sequenced was blood. These receptors were collected from a man aged 18 to 35 in good health.

The chain joins TRBV25-1 to TRBJ2-1; 7 nucleotides agree with TRBD1. Judging by the DNA end, TRBJ2-7 fits better; the J call may be wrong. Germline CDR1 MGHDK, CDR2 SYGVNS. This CDR3 region has 15 residues. CDR3 sequence: CASRPGTDSYNEQYF. CDR3 in DNA: TGTGCCAGCAGACCCGGGACAGACTCCTACAATGAGCAGTACTTC.

This sequence joins TRBV6-4 and TRBJ2-2, with 7 bases that match TRBD2. Germline V gene data show CDR1 as MRHNA and CDR2 as SNTAGT. V lost 5 bases to trimming and J lost 5 bases; unmatched junction nucleotides: 8. This CDR3 contains 15 residues. DNA for the CDR3: TGTGCCAGCAGTCCCAGGAGCGGGGAGACCGGGGAGCTGTTTTTT. Translating gives CASSPRSGETGELFF.

V and J are TRBV4-3 and TRBJ2-2; TRBD1 is a possible D gene (5 bases). Deletions cut 3 bases from V and 2 bases from J, with 13 bases between. The CDR3 covers 16 residues. The germline CDR1 and CDR2 sequences are LGHNA and YSLEER. The CDR3 sequence is CASSQQGGRNTGELFF. The DNA of the CDR3 is TGCGCCAGCAGCCAGCAGGGTGGTAGAAACACCGGGGAGCTGTTTTTT.

This clonotype was seen many times. J is TRBJ2-7 and V is TRBV29-1, with TRBD1 matching over 8 bases. CDR1 is SQVTM and CDR2 is ANQGSEA in the germline V gene. CDR3 length equals 14 residues. Trimming at V came to 2 bases and at J to 0 bases, leaving 3 bases not matched to a gene. In DNA form, the CDR3 reads TGCAGCGTTGAACAGGGGGCCCCCTCCTACGAGCAGTACTTC. Residues: CSVEQGAPSYEQYF.

This chain uses TRBV29-1 with TRBJ2-5; possibly TRBD1 for D (6 bases). TRBJ2-7 matches the DNA end more closely, so the J call is doubtful. CDR3 length: 14 amino acids. Germline V CDR1 and CDR2: SQVTM, ANQGSEA. CDR3 sequence (DNA): TGCAGCGTTGCCGGATCCCAGGGGAACTACGAGCAGTACTTC. This sequence encodes CSVAGSQGNYEQYF.

This chain connects TRBV20-1 to TRBJ2-3; D is ambiguous. Germline V gene lookup returns CDR1 DFQATT and CDR2 SNEGSKA (reference sequence). The CDR3 runs 12 residues. The germline V and J ends were trimmed by 5 bases and 5 bases, with 11 bases remaining between them. The CDR3 DNA is TGCAGTGCTTTAGGATTGGGAGATACGCAGTATTTT. Protein: CSALGLGDTQYF.

V is TRBV6-5 and J is TRBJ1-4, with 7 bases lining up with TRBD1. This CDR3 is 15 amino acids long. V shed 7 bases and J 8 bases; nucleotides not matched to a gene: 13. The germline gives CDR1 MNHEY, CDR2 SVGAGI. This chain's CDR3 is CASTATHRGDEKLFF. As DNA, the CDR3 is TGTGCCAGCACCGCAACCCACAGGGGTGACGAAAAACTGTTTTTT.

V and J are TRBV7-9 and TRBJ1-1, with TRBD1 matching over 10 bases. Germline-derived CDR1 and CDR2 are SEHNR and FQNEAQ (reference sequence). The CDR3 is made up of 15 amino acids. V lost 3 bases, J lost 1 base, and 2 bases stayed unmatched. The CDR3 protein is CASSLWTGGNTEAFF. The CDR3 nucleotides read TGTGCCAGCAGCTTGTGGACAGGGGGGAACACTGAAGCTTTCTTT.

This chain uses TRBV9 with TRBJ2-7; D remains ambiguous. The DNA end is more similar to TRBJ2-5, so the J call may be wrong. This CDR3 is built from 15 residues. Germline V lookup: CDR1 SGDLS, CDR2 YYNGEE. The CDR3 nucleotides are TGTGCCAGCAGCGTAGCTGTGGTACCCCAAGAGACCCAGTACTTC. Translated: CASSVAVVPQETQYF.

This clonotype was counted a few times. This sequence joins TRBV7-9 and TRBJ2-1; no firm D call. V lost 8 bases and J 14 bases, leaving 16 bases between the germline ends. Per germline, CDR1 SEHNR and CDR2 FQNEAQ (reference sequence). This CDR3 comprises 11 residues. DNA for the CDR3: TGTGCCAGCTCCCCATCCCGCGGAGAGTTCTTC. Encoded protein: CASSPSRGEFF.

A word on this clonotype: The junction differs from germline at one of its ends, possibly a read error. V gene TRBV20-1 combines with J gene TRBJ1-2; weak D call: TRBD1 (6 bases). Germline V gene sequence: CDR1 DFQATT, CDR2 SNEGSKA (reference sequence). The CDR3 consists of 13 residues. CDR3 DNA: TGCAGTACTAGAGATGGGGGCGACTATGGCTACACCTTC. Protein sequence: CSTRDGGDYGYTF.

This clonotype has ten or more counts. The chain is built from TRBV6-2 or TRBV6-3 and TRBJ1-2; D remains unclear. Trimming removed 6 bases at V and 3 bases at J, with 14 bases between. In germline, CDR1 is MNHEY, CDR2 SVGEGT. This CDR3 has 14 amino acids. Written as DNA, the CDR3 is TGTGCCAGCAGCATGAAGGCCACGGACTATGGCTACACCTTC. This translates into CASSMKATDYGYTF.

This clonotype was seen at least ten times. The chain has TRBV12-3 or TRBV12-4 and TRBJ1-2; D is ambiguous. The length of the CDR3 is 14 residues. The V and J ends lost 1 base and 8 bases respectively, with 14 bases between them. CDR3 sequence: CASSLGGSGYGYTF. Here the CDR3 DNA reads TGTGCCAGCAGTTTAGGTGGCAGTGGGTACGGCTACACCTTC.

CDR3 nucleotides: TGCGCCAGCAGCTCCCTCCCGGGGATAGGAGCTTTCTTT. It is translated as CASSSLPGIGAFF. The chain combines TRBV5-1 with TRBJ1-1, with no clear D. Trimming removed 3 bases from V and 10 bases from J, with 16 bases in between. This CDR3 has 13 residues. The germline CDR1 and CDR2 sequences are SGHRS and YFSETQ.

The genes are TRBV12-3 or TRBV12-4 and TRBJ2-2; D could derive from TRBD1 or TRBD2 (5 bases each). V lost 6 bases, J lost 0 bases, and 17 bases lay in between. CDR3 length equals 17 residues. In nucleotides, the CDR3 is TGTGCCAGCAGGAGCTCCGGGACGTACGCGAACACCGGGGAGCTGTTTTTT. Translation: CASRSSGTYANTGELFF.

The chain couples TRBV12-3 or TRBV12-4 to TRBJ2-3; D is perhaps TRBD2 (6 bases). V lost 3 bases and J 13 bases, leaving 20 bases between the germline ends. The CDR3 covers 14 residues. The CDR3 coding sequence is TGTGCCAGCAGTTTCAACCTAGCGACAGATGCGGAGTATTTT. Translated, it gives CASSFNLATDAEYF.

J is TRBJ2-4 and V is TRBV2; D is unresolved. CDR1 SNHLY and CDR2 FYNNEI come from the germline V gene. Trimming removed 0 bases at V and 13 bases at J, with 13 bases between. This CDR3 region has 13 residues. CDR3 in amino acids: CASSEAGQSAQYF. CDR3 in DNA: TGTGCCAGCAGTGAAGCAGGGCAGTCAGCGCAGTACTTC.

V usage is TRBV4-1 and J usage is TRBJ1-1; 7 nucleotides line up with TRBD1. After removal of 1 base from V and 1 base from J, the junction contained 6 bases not matched to a gene. Germline assignment: CDR1 MGHRA and CDR2 YSYEKL. CDR3 length equals 16 residues. CDR3 residues: CASSQGRTGGNTEAFF. In DNA, the CDR3 is TGCGCCAGCAGCCAAGGACGGACAGGTGGGAACACTGAAGCTTTCTTT.

Concerning this clonotype itself: This may come from a read error, since a much larger clone is one base off. This chain uses TRBV6-6 with TRBJ2-5; D ambiguous. The tail of the sequence fits TRBJ2-1 better, so the J call may be wrong. This CDR3 comprises 14 residues. Germline CDR1 reads MNHNY; CDR2 reads SVGAGI (reference sequence). The CDR3 DNA reads TGTGCCAGCAGTATTAGCATTGCCCAAGAGACCCAGTTCTTC. This sequence encodes CASSISIAQETQFF.

This clonotype was recorded at least ten times. The chain recombines TRBV12-3 or TRBV12-4 with TRBJ2-3; 9 bases map to TRBD2. The V and J ends lost 5 bases and 0 bases, in that order; junction bases with no gene match: 3. There are 15 residues in the CDR3. CDR3 region: CASSRSGGSTDTQYF. In nucleotides, the CDR3 is TGTGCCAGCAGTCGTAGCGGGGGTAGCACAGATACGCAGTATTTT.

This clonotype was recorded many times. V usage is TRBV20-1 and J usage is TRBJ2-5; TRBD2 matches at 12 bases. Germline assignment: CDR1 DFQATT and CDR2 SNEGSKA (reference sequence). The CDR3 extends over 16 amino acids. Unmatched junction bases numbered 10, after V lost 3 bases and J lost 5 bases. The CDR3 is CSASRTSGERGETQYF. CDR3 DNA sequence: TGCAGTGCTAGCCGGACTAGCGGGGAAAGGGGGGAGACCCAGTACTTC.

The chain carries TRBV29-1 and TRBJ2-3; TRBD1 matches 9 bases. Germline V gives CDR1 SQVTM, CDR2 ANQGSEA. CDR3 length: 14 residues. V was clipped by 8 bases and J by 4 bases; unmatched bases: 10. CDR3 loop: CSSGGQGDADTQYF. CDR3 nucleotide sequence: TGCAGCTCCGGGGGACAGGGCGACGCAGATACGCAGTATTTT.

About this clonotype: A read error may explain this, as a much larger clone is one base away. J is TRBJ2-3 and V is TRBV4-2; no reliable D call. Germline V gene data show CDR1 as LGHNA and CDR2 as YNFKEQ. This CDR3 spans 13 amino acids. CDR3 residues: CASSQDWADAQYF. Written as DNA, the CDR3 is TGTGCCAGCAGCCAAGATTGGGCAGATGCGCAGTATTTT.

The V and J genes are TRBV9 and TRBJ2-5, with D tentatively TRBD1 (6 bases). Germline V gene data show CDR1 as SGDLS and CDR2 as YYNGEE. The germline V and J ends were trimmed by 0 bases and 5 bases, with 14 bases remaining between them. CDR3 length: 15 residues. CDR3 coding DNA: TGTGCCAGCAGCGTAGCGGCAGGGGCCAGGGAGACCCAGTACTTC. This gives the protein CASSVAAGARETQYF.

The chain recombines TRBV6-5 with TRBJ1-2; 7 bases are a match to TRBD1. CDR1 is MNHEY, CDR2 SVGAGI, per germline. CDR3 length: 13 amino acids. V shed 7 bases and J 8 bases; nucleotides not matched to a gene: 10. CDR3 nucleotide sequence: TGTGCCAGCATCGCGAGGGGGCTCGGCGGCTACACCTTC. It specifies CASIARGLGGYTF.

The chain employs TRBV4-3 and TRBJ2-1; 7 nucleotides agree with TRBD1. The J call may be incorrect, as the DNA end agrees better with TRBJ2-7. From germline, CDR1 is LGHNA and CDR2 YSLEER. The length of the CDR3 is 16 residues. CDR3 in amino acids: CASSQGGQTPSSEQYF. Here the CDR3 DNA reads TGCGCCAGCAGCCAAGGGGGACAGACCCCTAGTAGTGAGCAGTACTTC.

As regards this clonotype: The germline gene is not matched at one end of the junction; a read error may be the cause. The chain combines TRBV6-5 with TRBJ2-1, with TRBD2 matching 7 bases. Germline loops: CDR1 MNHEY, CDR2 SVGAGI. The CDR3 totals 14 residues. In DNA, the CDR3 is TGTGCCAGCAGTTACTCGAGGGACTACCATGAGCAGTTCTTC. Translated: CASSYSRDYHEQFF.

The rearrangement uses TRBV28 and TRBJ2-5; 9 nucleotides match TRBD1. V lost 8 bases, J lost 11 bases, and 15 bases stayed unmatched. The CDR3 has 14 residues. Per germline, CDR1 MDHEN and CDR2 SYDVKM. CDR3 region: CASGRDRVQNEQYF. The DNA for the CDR3 is TGTGCCAGCGGAAGGGACAGGGTGCAAAATGAGCAGTACTTC.

CDR3: CASSVNSYQPQHF. CDR3 nucleotides: TGTGCCAGCAGTGTTAACAGCTATCAGCCCCAGCATTTT. V gene TRBV6-6 combines with J gene TRBJ1-5; no firm D call. Trimming took 5 bases from V and 5 from J, leaving 10 bases between them. The CDR3 is made up of 13 amino acids. Per germline, CDR1 MNHNY and CDR2 SVGAGI (reference sequence).

This clonotype has ten or more counts. This sequence joins TRBV4-1 and TRBJ2-6; 8 bases are a match to TRBD1. The CDR3 totals 18 residues. Germline loops: CDR1 MGHRA, CDR2 YSYEKL. V dropped 1 base and J dropped 0; count of bases not matched to a gene: 5. CDR3 nucleotide sequence: TGCGCCAGCAGCCAAGGTCGACAGGGGCCCTCTGGGGCCAACGTCCTGACTTTC. It codes for CASSQGRQGPSGANVLTF.

In the case of this clonotype: The junction departs from germline at one end; a sequencing error may be responsible. The chain uses TRBV7-3 and TRBJ2-5, with D uncertain. CDR1 SGHTA and CDR2 FQGTGA come from the germline V gene. The CDR3 runs 12 residues. The CDR3 here is CAGSLNGETQYF. Written as DNA, the CDR3 is TGTGCCGGCAGCCTAAATGGGGAGACCCAGTACTTC.

This rearrangement joins TRBV6-5 to TRBJ2-2; no reliable D call. The CDR3 runs 14 residues. Trimming removed 7 bases at V and 3 bases at J, with 12 bases between. CDR1 is MNHEY, CDR2 SVGAGI, per germline. In DNA, the CDR3 is TGTGCCAGCAACACGGGCCAGTACACCGGGGAGCTGTTTTTT. Protein product: CASNTGQYTGELFF.